This TCR beta chain was sequenced for a study of OX40 agonist ivuxolimab in advanced cancers. Whole-study context: Ivuxolimab is a fully human IgG2 antibody that activates OX40 (CD134). Patients got intravenous ivuxolimab at 0.01 to 10 mg/kg every 2 weeks. Participants could have had prior anti-PD-1, anti-PD-L1 or anti-CTLA-4 therapy, and 40% had some. Overall study results and limits: More expanded clones were found, on average, in CD8+ than in CD4+ T cells.

A remark on this clone: Its antigen remains unidentified.

Sequencing was performed with immunoSEQ multiplex PCR; in TCRdb, only in-frame clones are kept and a portion is missing. The data show fewer than 55,000 clones, 87% seen once. The receptor was isolated from an adult with an advanced solid tumor such as melanoma, head and neck, liver or kidney cancer. Sequenced here: CD4+ or CD8+ T cells sorted from blood, sampled in a trial of the OX40 agonist ivuxolimab.

CDR3 coding DNA: TGCGCCAGCAGCCCCTGGGCTAGCGGGACACCCTACGAGCAGTACTTC. Translated, it gives CASSPWASGTPYEQYF. V and J are TRBV5-1 and TRBJ2-7; 9 bases match TRBD2. Trimming cost V 4 bases and J 2 bases; bases outside gene matches: 10. The germline gives CDR1 SGHRS, CDR2 YFSETQ. The length of the CDR3 is 16 residues. Variable domain in full (rest from reference TRBV5-1 and TRBJ2-7): KAGVTQTPRYLIKTRGQQVTLSCSPISGHRSVSWYQQTPGQGLQFLFEYFSETQRNKGNFPGRFSGRQFSNSRSEMNVSTLELGDSALYLCASSPWASGTPYEQYFGPGTRLTVT.